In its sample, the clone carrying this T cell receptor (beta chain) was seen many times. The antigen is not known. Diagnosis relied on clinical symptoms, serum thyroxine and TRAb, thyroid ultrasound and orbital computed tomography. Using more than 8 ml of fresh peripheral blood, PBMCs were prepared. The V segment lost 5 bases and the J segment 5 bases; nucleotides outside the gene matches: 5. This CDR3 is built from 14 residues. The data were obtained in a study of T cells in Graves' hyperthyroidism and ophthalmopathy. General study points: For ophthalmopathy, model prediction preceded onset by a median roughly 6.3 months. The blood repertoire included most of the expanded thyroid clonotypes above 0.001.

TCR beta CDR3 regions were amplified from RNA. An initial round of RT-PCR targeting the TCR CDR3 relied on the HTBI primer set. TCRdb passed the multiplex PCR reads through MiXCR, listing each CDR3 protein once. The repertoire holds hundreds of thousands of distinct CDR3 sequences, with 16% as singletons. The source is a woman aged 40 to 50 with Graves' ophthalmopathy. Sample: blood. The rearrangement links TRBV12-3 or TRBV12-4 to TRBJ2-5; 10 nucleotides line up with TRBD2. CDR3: CASSSSGRIETQYF. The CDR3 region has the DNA TGTGCCAGCAGTAGTAGCGGGAGGATTGAGACCCAGTACTTC.